The 11 T cell receptor beta chains below come from one sample, sequenced in a study of neurological immune-mediated disorders. Each CDR3 protein is one row after TCRdb ran MiXCR on the 5' RACE reads. The data hold fewer than 50,000 distinct CDR3 sequences, with 11% observed a single time. Time point in this sample: technical triplicate 1. Sequenced input: PBMCs. All receptors come from a man aged 55 to 70 with HTLV-1-associated myelopathy (HAM/TSP).

Turning to this clonotype: A much larger clone lies a single base off, so this may be a read error. The missing conserved phenylalanine or tryptophan at the end of this CDR3 makes a read error likely. The chain employs TRBV7-2 and TRBJ2-7; 7 bases map to TRBD1. CDR3 size: 17 residues. Germline assignment: CDR1 SGHTA and CDR2 FQGNSA. The trim removed 0 bases at V and 5 bases at J, leaving 13 bases unmatched. The CDR3 loop is CASSLAVLTGQANEQYL. In DNA form, the CDR3 reads TGTGCCAGCAGCTTAGCGGTCCTTACTGGACAGGCCAACGAGCAGTACTTA.

The chain uses TRBV9 and TRBJ2-7; D is uncertain. The V gene's germline CDR1 is SGDLS and CDR2 YYNGEE. V was shortened by 6 bases and J by 2 bases, with 15 bases between the two germline ends. This CDR3 comprises 14 residues. Here the CDR3 DNA reads TGTGCCAGCATCCCCTGGGATACCGCCTACGAGCAGTACTTC. Translated, it gives CASIPWDTAYEQYF.

The sample holds many counts of this clonotype. V usage is TRBV20-1 and J usage is TRBJ1-2; no definite D call. This CDR3 region has 13 residues. Deletions cut 0 bases from V and 2 bases from J, with 7 bases between. From germline, CDR1 is DFQATT and CDR2 SNEGSKA (reference sequence). The CDR3 protein is CSARDSVNYGYTF. Here the CDR3 DNA reads TGCAGTGCTAGAGACAGTGTGAACTATGGCTACACCTTC.

By frequency in the sample, this clonotype is medium-sized. The chain couples TRBV20-1 to TRBJ2-7, with 10 bases lining up with TRBD2. CDR3 length: 14 residues. V was clipped by 6 bases and J by 7 bases; unmatched bases: 12. Germline lookup yields CDR1 DFQATT and CDR2 SNEGSKA (reference sequence). CDR3 sequence (DNA): TGCAGTGCGCAAGGGGTAGCGGGAGGAGGGGAGCAGTACTTC. It is translated as CSAQGVAGGGEQYF.

This clonotype was seen repeatedly, ten times or more. V usage is TRBV15 and J usage is TRBJ2-1; D unclear. The V end lost 2 bases, the J end lost 2 bases, and 13 bases lay between the germline ends. The CDR3 sequence is 16 residues long. Germline V gene lookup returns CDR1 LNHNV and CDR2 YYDKDF (reference sequence). CDR3 residues: CATSRSASNPYNEQFF. The DNA for the CDR3 is TGTGCCACCAGCAGATCAGCTAGTAATCCCTACAATGAGCAGTTCTTC.

This clonotype was recorded at least ten times. The CDR3 here is CASSPPPGLAGVNEQFF. The CDR3 bases are TGTGCCAGCAGTCCGCCTCCGGGACTAGCGGGAGTCAATGAGCAGTTCTTC. This chain uses TRBV27 with TRBJ2-1; TRBD2 matches at 14 bases. With 5 bases clipped from V and 6 bases from J, the junction kept 9 bases outside the gene matches. The CDR3 runs to 17 residues. The germline V gene has CDR1 MNHEY and CDR2 SMNVEV (reference sequence).

The chain recombines TRBV5-1 with TRBJ1-1; D gene ambiguous. V dropped 5 bases and J dropped 5 bases, with 19 bases sitting between them. Germline V gene lookup returns CDR1 SGHRS and CDR2 YFSETQ. The CDR3 extends over 15 amino acids. CDR3 nucleotide sequence: TGCGCCAGCAGGAATTTTCTACATGGAGAAACTGAAGCTTTCTTT. Translated: CASRNFLHGETEAFF.

This clonotype has at least ten counts. The chain employs TRBV14 and TRBJ2-7; D ambiguous. CDR1 is SGHDN and CDR2 is FVKESK in the germline V gene. V shed 1 base and J shed 2 bases, with 9 bases lying between them. The CDR3 has 14 amino acids. This chain's CDR3 is CASSQGVGPYEQYF. DNA for the CDR3: TGTGCCAGCAGCCAAGGAGTAGGCCCCTACGAGCAGTACTTC.

This clonotype was picked up many times. The gene calls are TRBV2 and TRBJ1-1, with D maybe TRBD1 (5 bases). Germline V gene data show CDR1 as SNHLY and CDR2 as FYNNEI. The germline V and J ends were trimmed by 7 bases and 1 base, with 16 bases remaining between them. There are 15 residues in the CDR3. CDR3 sequence (DNA): TGTGCCAGCAAAGGGTCGGGGGATCGGAACACTGAAGCTTTCTTT. Translation: CASKGSGDRNTEAFF.

This clonotype was seen at least ten times. The rearrangement links TRBV20-1 to TRBJ2-7, with 11 bases identical to TRBD2. Losses at the gene ends were 3 bases for V and 4 bases for J; bases not matched to a gene: 8. The CDR3 covers 15 residues. Germline CDR1 DFQATT, CDR2 SNEGSKA (reference sequence). This chain's CDR3 is CSARRTSGSRYEQYF. The DNA for the CDR3 is TGCAGTGCTAGGAGGACTAGCGGGTCTAGGTACGAGCAGTACTTC.

This clonotype was recorded at least ten times. The chain joins TRBV5-4 to TRBJ2-5; perhaps D is TRBD1 or TRBD2 (6 bases each). Trimming removed 4 bases at V and 2 bases at J, with 12 bases between. The length of the CDR3 is 14 residues. From germline, CDR1 is SGHNT and CDR2 YYREEE (reference sequence). The CDR3 loop is CASSPGGTQETQYF. The CDR3 nucleotides are TGTGCCAGCAGCCCAGGCGGGACACAAGAGACCCAGTACTTC. Full variable domain (rest looked up from reference TRBV5-4 and TRBJ2-5): ETGVTQSPTHLIKTRGQQVTLRCSSQSGHNTVSWYQQALGQGPQFIFQYYREEENGRGNFPPRFSGLQFPNYSSELNVNALELDDSALYLCASSPGGTQETQYFGPGTRLLVL.